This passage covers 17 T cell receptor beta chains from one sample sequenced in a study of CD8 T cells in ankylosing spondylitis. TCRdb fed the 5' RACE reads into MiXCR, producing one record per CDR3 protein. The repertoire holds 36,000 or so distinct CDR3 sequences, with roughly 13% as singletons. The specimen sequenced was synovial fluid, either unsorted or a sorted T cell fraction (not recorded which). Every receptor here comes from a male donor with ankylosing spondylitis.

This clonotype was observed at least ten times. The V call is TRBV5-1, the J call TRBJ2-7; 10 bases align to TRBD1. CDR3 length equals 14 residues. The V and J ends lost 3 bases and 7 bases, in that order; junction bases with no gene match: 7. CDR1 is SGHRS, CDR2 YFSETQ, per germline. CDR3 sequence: CASSWGTGAREQYF. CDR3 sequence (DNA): TGCGCCAGCAGCTGGGGGACAGGGGCGAGGGAGCAGTACTTC.

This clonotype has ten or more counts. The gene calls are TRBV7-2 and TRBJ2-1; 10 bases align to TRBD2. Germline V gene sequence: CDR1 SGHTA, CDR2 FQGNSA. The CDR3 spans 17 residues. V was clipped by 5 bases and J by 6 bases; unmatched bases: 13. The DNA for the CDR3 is TGTGCCAGCAGCATTTTCCTTAGCGGGGGGCCGGGCAATGAGCAGTTCTTC. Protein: CASSIFLSGGPGNEQFF.

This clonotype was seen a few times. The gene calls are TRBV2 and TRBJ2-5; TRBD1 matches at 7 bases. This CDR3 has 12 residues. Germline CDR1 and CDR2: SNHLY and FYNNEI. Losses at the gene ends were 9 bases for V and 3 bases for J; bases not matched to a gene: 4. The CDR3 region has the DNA TGTGCCAGTACCGGGACAGAAGAGACCCAGTACTTC. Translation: CASTGTEETQYF.

CDR3 sequence reads: CASSLGSGALSYEQYF. DNA for the CDR3: TGTGCCAGCAGCTTAGGGAGCGGGGCTCTCTCCTACGAGCAGTACTTC. The chain employs TRBV7-6 and TRBJ2-7; the match to TRBD2 covers 7 bases. The germline CDR1 and CDR2 sequences are SGHVS and FNYEAQ. V dropped 1 base and J dropped 0; count of bases not matched to a gene: 6. The CDR3 extends over 16 amino acids.

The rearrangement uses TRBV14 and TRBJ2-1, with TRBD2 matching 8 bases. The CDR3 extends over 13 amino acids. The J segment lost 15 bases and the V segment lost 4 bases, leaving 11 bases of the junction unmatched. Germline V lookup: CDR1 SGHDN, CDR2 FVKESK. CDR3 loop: CASSPTSGFDLFF. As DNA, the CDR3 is TGTGCCAGCAGCCCAACTAGCGGCTTCGACTTGTTCTTC.

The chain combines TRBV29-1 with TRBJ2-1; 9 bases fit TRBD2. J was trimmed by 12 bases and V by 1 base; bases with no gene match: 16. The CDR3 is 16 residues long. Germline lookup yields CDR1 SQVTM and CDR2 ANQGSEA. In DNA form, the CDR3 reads TGCAGCGTTGAAGGCCCCGGGACTAGCCTCGACCGCGCGCAGTTCTTC. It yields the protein CSVEGPGTSLDRAQFF.

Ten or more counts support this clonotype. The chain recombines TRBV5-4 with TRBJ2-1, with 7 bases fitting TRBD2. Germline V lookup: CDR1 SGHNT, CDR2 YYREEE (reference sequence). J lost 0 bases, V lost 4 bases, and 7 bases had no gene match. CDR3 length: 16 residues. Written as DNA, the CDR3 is TGTGCCAGCAGCGGGGGGGTCCTTACCTCCTACAATGAGCAGTTCTTC. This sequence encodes CASSGGVLTSYNEQFF. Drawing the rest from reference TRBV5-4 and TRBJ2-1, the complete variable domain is ETGVTQSPTHLIKTRGQQVTLRCSSQSGHNTVSWYQQALGQGPQFIFQYYREEENGRGNFPPRFSGLQFPNYSSELNVNALELDDSALYLCASSGGVLTSYNEQFFGPGTRLTVL.

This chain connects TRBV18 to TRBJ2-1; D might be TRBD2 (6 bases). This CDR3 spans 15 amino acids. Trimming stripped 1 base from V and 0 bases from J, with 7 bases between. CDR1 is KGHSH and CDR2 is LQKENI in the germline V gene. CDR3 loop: CASSPLAASYNEQFF. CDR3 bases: TGTGCCAGCTCACCACTAGCGGCCTCCTACAATGAGCAGTTCTTC. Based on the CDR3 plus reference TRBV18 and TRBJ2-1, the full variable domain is NAGVMQNPRHLVRRRGQEARLRCSPMKGHSHVYWYRQLPEEGLKFMVYLQKENIIDESGMPKERFSAEFPKEGPSILRIQQVVRGDSAAYFCASSPLAASYNEQFFGPGTRLTVL.

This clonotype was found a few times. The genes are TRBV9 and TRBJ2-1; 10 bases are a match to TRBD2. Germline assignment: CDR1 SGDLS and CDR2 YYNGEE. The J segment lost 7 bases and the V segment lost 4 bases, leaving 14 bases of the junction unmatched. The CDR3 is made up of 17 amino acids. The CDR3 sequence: CASSPRFLAGVGNEQFF. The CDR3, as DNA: TGTGCCAGCAGCCCCCGATTCCTAGCGGGAGTTGGTAATGAGCAGTTCTTC.

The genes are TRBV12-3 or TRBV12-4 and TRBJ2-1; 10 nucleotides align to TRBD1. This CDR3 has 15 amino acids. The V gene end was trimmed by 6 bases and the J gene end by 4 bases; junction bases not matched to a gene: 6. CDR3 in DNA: TGTGCCAGCAGCGACCCGGGACAGGGGTACAATGAGCAGTTCTTC. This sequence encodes CASSDPGQGYNEQFF.

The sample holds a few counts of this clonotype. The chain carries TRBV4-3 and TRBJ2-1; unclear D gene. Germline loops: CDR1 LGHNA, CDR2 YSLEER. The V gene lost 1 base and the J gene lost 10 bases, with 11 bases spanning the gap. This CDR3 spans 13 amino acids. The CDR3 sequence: CASSQVWPPEQFF. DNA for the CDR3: TGCGCCAGCAGCCAAGTCTGGCCACCAGAGCAGTTCTTC.

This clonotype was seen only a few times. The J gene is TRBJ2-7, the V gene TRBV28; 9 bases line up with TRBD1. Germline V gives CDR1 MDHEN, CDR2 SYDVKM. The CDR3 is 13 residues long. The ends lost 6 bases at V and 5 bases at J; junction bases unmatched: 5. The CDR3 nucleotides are TGTGCCAGCAGAGGGGACAGGGTCCACGAGCAGTACTTC. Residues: CASRGDRVHEQYF.

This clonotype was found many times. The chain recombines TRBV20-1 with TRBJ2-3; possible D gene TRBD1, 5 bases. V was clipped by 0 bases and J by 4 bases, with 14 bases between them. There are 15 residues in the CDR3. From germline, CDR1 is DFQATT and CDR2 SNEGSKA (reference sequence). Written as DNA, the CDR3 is TGCAGTGCTAGAGATGTAGGGGAAGTCTCAGATACGCAGTATTTT. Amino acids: CSARDVGEVSDTQYF.

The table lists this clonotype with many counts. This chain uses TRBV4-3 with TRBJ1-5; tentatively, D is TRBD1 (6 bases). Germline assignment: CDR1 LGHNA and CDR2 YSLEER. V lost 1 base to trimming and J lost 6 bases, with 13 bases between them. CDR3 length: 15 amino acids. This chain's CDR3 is CASSQGRGTGQPQHF. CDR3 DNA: TGCGCCAGCAGCCAAGGAAGGGGGACTGGTCAGCCCCAGCATTTT.

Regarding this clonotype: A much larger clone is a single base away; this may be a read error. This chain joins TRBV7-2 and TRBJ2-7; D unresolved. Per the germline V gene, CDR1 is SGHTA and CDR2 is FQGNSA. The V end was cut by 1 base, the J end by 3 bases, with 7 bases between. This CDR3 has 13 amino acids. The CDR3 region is CASSLGWGYEQYF. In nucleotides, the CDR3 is TGTGCCAGCAGCTTAGGGTGGGGCTACGAGCAGTACTTC.

CDR3 sequence (DNA): TGTGCCAGCAGCTTGGCTGTTTACAATGAGCAGTTCTTC. It encodes CASSLAVYNEQFF. The chain carries TRBV5-4 and TRBJ2-1, with unresolved D. CDR1 SGHNT and CDR2 YYREEE come from the germline V gene (reference sequence). V dropped 0 bases and J dropped 4 bases, with 5 bases sitting between them. This CDR3 has 13 amino acids.

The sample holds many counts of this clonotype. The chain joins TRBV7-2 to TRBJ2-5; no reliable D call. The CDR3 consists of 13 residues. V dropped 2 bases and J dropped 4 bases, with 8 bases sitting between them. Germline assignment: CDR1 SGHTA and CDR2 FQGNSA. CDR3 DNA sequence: TGTGCCAGCAGCTTAAAGTGGGGAGAGACCCAGTACTTC. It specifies CASSLKWGETQYF.